This TCR beta chain originates from a study of blood T cell repertoires in COVID-19. Study details: Samples of COVID-19 (acute and convalescent) were obtained from the United States, Italy and Spain. T cells, B-cell-depleted T cells, or PBMCs supplied cDNA or gDNA.

In the study's own analysis: Reference gene primer amplification in the assay estimated nucleated cell counts. Assay: immunoSEQ multiplex PCR; the TCRdb copy retains only in-frame clones and omits some. The DNA gave D and trimming, while V, J and clone size come from that table. The data show approximately 280,000 clones, about 89% seen once. The V and J ends lost 4 bases and 2 bases, in that order; junction bases with no gene match: 3. CDR3 length equals 14 residues. From germline, CDR1 is SGDLS and CDR2 YYNGEE. Sequenced sample: peripheral blood. The TCR originated in a man aged 50-60 years with acute or convalescent COVID-19. The V call is TRBV9, the J call TRBJ1-2, with 9 nucleotides matching TRBD1. The CDR3 bases are TGTGCCAGCAGCACGGGACAGGGAAACTATGGCTACACCTTC. This encodes CASSTGQGNYGYTF.